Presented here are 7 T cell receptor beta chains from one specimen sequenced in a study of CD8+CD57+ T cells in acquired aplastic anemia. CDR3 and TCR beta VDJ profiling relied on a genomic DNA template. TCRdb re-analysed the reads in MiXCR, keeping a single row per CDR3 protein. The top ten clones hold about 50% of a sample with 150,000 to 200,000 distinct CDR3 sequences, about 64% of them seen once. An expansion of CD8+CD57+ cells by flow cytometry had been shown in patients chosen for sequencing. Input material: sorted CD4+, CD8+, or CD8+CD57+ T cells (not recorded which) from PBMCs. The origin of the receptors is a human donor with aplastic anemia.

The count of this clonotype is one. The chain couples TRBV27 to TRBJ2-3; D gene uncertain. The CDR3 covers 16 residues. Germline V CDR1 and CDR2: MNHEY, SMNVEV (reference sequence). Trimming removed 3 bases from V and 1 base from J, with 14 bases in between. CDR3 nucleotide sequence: TGTGCCAGCAGTTTGGTATCCTTTCAGGGCACAGATACGCAGTATTTT. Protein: CASSLVSFQGTDTQYF.

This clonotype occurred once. The CDR3 loop is CASSEGHLGDQPQHF. The DNA for the CDR3 is TGTGCCAGCAGCGAAGGACACCTAGGGGATCAGCCCCAGCATTTT. This chain links TRBV9 with TRBJ1-5, with D possibly being TRBD1 (5 bases). Germline CDR1 SGDLS, CDR2 YYNGEE. Trimming took off 3 bases at V and 5 bases at J, with 15 bases between the two ends. The CDR3 spans 15 residues.

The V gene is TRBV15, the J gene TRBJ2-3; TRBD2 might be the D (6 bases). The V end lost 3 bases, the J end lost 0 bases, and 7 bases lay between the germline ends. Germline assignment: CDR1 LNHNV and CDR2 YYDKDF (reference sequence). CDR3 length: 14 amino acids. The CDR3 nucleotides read TGTGCCACCAGCAGTGGGACTAGCACAGATACGCAGTATTTT. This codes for CATSSGTSTDTQYF. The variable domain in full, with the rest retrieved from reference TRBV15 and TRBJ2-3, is DAMVIQNPRYQVTQFGKPVTLSCSQTLNHNVMYWYQQKSSQAPKLLFHYYDKDFNNEADTPDNFQSRRPNTSFCFLDIRSPGLGDTAMYLCATSSGTSTDTQYFGPGTRLTVL.

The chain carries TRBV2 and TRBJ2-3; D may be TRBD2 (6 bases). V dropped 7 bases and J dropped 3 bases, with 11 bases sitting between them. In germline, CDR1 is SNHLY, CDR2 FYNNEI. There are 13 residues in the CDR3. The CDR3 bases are TGTGCCAGCAAGGGCGGGGAGACAGATACGCAGTATTTT. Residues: CASKGGETDTQYF.

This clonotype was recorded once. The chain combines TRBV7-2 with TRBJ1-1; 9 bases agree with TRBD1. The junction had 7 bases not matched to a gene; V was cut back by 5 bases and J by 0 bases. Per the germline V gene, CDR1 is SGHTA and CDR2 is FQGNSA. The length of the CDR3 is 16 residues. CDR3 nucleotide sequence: TGTGCCAGCAGCCAAACCGGGACAGGGATGAACACTGAAGCTTTCTTT. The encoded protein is CASSQTGTGMNTEAFF.

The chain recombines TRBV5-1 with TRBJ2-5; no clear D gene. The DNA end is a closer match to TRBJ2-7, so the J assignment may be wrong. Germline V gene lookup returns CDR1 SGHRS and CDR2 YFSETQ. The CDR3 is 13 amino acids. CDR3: CASSLTSTYEQYF. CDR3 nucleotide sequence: TGCGCCAGCAGCTTGACTTCCACCTACGAGCAGTACTTC.

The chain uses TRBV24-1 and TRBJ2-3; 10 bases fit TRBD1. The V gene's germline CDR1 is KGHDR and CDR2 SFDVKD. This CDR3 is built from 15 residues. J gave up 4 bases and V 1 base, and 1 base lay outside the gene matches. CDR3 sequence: CATSDFGTGADTQYF. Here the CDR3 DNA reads TGTGCCACCAGTGATTTTGGGACAGGGGCAGATACGCAGTATTTT.